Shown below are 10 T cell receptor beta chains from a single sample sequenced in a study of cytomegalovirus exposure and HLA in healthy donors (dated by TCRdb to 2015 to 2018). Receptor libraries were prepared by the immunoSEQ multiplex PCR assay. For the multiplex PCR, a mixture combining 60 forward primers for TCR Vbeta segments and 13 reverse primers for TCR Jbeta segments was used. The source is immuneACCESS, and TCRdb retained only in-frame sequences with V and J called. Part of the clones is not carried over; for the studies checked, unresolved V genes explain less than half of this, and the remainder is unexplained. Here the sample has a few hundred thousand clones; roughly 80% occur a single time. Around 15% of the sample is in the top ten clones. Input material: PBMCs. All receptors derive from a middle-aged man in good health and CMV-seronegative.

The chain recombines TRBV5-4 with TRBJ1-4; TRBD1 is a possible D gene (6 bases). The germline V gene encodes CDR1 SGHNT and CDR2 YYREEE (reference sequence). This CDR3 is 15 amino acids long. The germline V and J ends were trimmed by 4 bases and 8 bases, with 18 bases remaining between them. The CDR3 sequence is CASSPSSGHGEKLFF. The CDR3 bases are TGTGCCAGCAGCCCGAGTTCGGGACACGGGGAAAAACTGTTTTTT.

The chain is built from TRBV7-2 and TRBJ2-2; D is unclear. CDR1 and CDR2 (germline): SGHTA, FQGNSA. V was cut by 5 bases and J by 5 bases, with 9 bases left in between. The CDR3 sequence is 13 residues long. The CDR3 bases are TGTGCCAGCAGCCGCGTCCCGACCGGGGAGCTGTTTTTT. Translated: CASSRVPTGELFF.

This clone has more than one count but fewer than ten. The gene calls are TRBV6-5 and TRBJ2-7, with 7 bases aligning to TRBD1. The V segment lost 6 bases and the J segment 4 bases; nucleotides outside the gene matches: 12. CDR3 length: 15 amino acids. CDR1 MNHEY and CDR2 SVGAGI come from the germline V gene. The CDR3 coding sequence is TGTGCCAGCAGACCTGCTCGGGACAGACTTTACGAGCAGTACTTC. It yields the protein CASRPARDRLYEQYF.

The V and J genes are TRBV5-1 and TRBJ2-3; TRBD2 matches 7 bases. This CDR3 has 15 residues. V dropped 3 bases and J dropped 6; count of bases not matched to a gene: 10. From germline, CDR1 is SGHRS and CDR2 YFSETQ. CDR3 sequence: CASSWGGEGLDTQYF. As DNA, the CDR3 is TGCGCCAGCAGCTGGGGGGGGGAGGGCCTGGATACGCAGTATTTT.

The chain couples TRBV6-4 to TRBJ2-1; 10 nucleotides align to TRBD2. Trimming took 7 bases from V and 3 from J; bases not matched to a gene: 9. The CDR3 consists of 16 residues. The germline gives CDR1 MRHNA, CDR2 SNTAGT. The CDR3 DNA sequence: TGTGCCAGCACCGTTCGGTGGACTAGCGGCTACAATGAGCAGTTCTTC. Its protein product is CASTVRWTSGYNEQFF.

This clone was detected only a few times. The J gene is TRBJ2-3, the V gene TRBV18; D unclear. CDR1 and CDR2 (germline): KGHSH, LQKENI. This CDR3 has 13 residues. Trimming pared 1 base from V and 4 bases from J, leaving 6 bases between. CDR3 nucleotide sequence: TGTGCCAGCTCACCACTAGCTGCAGATACGCAGTATTTT. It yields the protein CASSPLAADTQYF.

CDR3 region: CASSVEGQSLYNEQFF. For the CDR3, the DNA is TGTGCCAGCAGCGTAGAAGGACAGTCGTTATACAATGAGCAGTTCTTC. This rearrangement joins TRBV9 to TRBJ2-1; D might be TRBD1 (6 bases). The CDR3 has 16 amino acids. Germline V lookup: CDR1 SGDLS, CDR2 YYNGEE. V gave up 0 bases and J gave up 4 bases, with 14 bases separating them.

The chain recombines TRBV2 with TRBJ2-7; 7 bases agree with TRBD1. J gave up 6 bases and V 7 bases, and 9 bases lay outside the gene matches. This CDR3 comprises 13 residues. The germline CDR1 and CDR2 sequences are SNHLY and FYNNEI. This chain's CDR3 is CASIGQAAGEQYF. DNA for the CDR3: TGTGCCAGCATCGGACAGGCGGCGGGCGAGCAGTACTTC.

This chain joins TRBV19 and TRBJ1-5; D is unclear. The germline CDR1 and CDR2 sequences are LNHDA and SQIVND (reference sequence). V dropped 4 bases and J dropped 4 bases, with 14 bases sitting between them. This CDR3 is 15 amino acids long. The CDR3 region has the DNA TGTGCCAGTAGTAGGTCAGCAGGTACTAATCAGCCCCAGCATTTT. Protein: CASSRSAGTNQPQHF.

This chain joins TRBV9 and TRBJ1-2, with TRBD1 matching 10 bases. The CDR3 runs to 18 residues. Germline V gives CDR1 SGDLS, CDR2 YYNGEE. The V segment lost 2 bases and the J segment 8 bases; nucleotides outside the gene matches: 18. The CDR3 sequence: CASSVLSGWGQGLDGYTF. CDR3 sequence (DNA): TGTGCCAGCAGCGTCTTGTCGGGGTGGGGACAGGGGTTAGACGGCTACACCTTC.